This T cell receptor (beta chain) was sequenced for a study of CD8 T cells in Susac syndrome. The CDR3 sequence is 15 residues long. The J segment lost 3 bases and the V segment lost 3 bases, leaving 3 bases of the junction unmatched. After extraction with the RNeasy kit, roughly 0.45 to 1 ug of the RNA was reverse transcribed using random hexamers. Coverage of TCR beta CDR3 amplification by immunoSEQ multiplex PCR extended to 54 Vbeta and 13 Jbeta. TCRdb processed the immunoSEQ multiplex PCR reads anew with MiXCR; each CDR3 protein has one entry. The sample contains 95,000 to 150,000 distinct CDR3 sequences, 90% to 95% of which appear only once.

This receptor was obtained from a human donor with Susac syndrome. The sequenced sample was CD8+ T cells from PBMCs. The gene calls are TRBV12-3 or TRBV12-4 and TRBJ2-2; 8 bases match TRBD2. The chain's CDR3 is CASSFPGGDTGELFF. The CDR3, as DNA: TGTGCCAGCAGTTTTCCGGGAGGGGACACCGGGGAGCTGTTTTTT.